These T cell receptor beta chains were read from a single sample in a study of CD8 T cells in ankylosing spondylitis. TCRdb ran MiXCR on the 5' RACE reads and lists one entry per CDR3 protein. The top ten hold 1% of the sample, which has about 440,000 distinct CDR3 sequences, roughly 18% seen once. Sequencing was performed on blood, either unsorted or a sorted T cell fraction (not recorded which). All receptors come from a male donor with ankylosing spondylitis. Each CDR3 is given with its conserved first and last residue. D genes are given only for firm matches. Clone size, where shown, is once, few, many, or a class for clones that have expanded.

TRBV20-1,-,TRBD1,TRBJ2-1,TGCAGTGCTAGAGATCTCTCCAGGGGGAAAAACAATGAGCAGTTCTTC,CSARDLSRGKNNEQFF
TRBV12-3/TRBV12-4,few,-,TRBJ1-6,TGTGCCAGCTGGGTTTGGGGGACCTCAAATTCACCCCTCCACTTT,CASWVWGTSNSPLHF
TRBV24-1,many,TRBD1,TRBJ2-2,TGTGCCACCAGTGACTCCGGACAGGGGACCGGGGAGCTGTTTTTT,CATSDSGQGTGELFF
TRBV7-9,few,-,TRBJ1-5,TGTGCCAGCAGCTTTGGGGGTCCAGGCAATCAGCCCCAGCATTTT,CASSFGGPGNQPQHF
TRBV3-1,-,-,TRBJ1-5,TGTGCCAGCTGCCAAACCGGGACGCCTAATCAGCCCCAGCATTTT,CASCQTGTPNQPQHF
TRBV7-9,many,-,TRBJ1-1,TGTGCCAGCAGCTTAGATCATAACGCGTGGACTTTCTTT,CASSLDHNAWTFF
TRBV21-1,-,-,TRBJ2-1,TGTGCCAGCGACCTCAGGGGGGGAGTACCCTACAATGAGCAGTTCTTC,CASDLRGGVPYNEQFF
TRBV20-1,once,-,TRBJ2-1,TGCAGTGCTGGGCCCGCCCGGAGCTCCTACAATGAGCAGTTCTTC,CSAGPARSSYNEQFF
TRBV12-3/TRBV12-4,few,-,TRBJ1-5,TGTGCCAGAAGAGAACCCGGAGTCAGCAAGCAGCCCCAGCATTTT,CARREPGVSKQPQHF
TRBV4-3,many,-,TRBJ1-1,TGCGCCAGCAGCCAAGGACGGTCGGACACTGAAGCTTTCTTT,CASSQGRSDTEAFF
TRBV19,-,-,TRBJ2-2,TGTGCCAGTAGTATAGTAGTCGCGAACACCGGGGAGCTGTTTTTT,CASSIVVANTGELFF
TRBV5-4,few,TRBD1,TRBJ1-2,TGTGCCAGCAGCTCTACAGGGGGCAACGACTACACCTTC,CASSSTGGNDYTF
TRBV7-9,-,TRBD1,TRBJ2-5,TGTGCCAGCAGCTATTTGGGACAGTCTCGAGAGACCCAGTACTTC,CASSYLGQSRETQYF
TRBV9,few,TRBD1,TRBJ2-5,TGTGCCAGCAGCCTCCTAGGGACAGGGCAAGAGACCCAGTACTTC,CASSLLGTGQETQYF
TRBV6-5,-,TRBD1,TRBJ1-2,TGTGCCAGCAGTAACACAGGGGGCGCCTATGGCTACACCTTC,CASSNTGGAYGYTF
TRBV7-2,few,TRBD2,TRBJ2-7,TGTGCCAGCAGCTATCTGACTAGCGGGAGGTGGTACGAGCAGTACTTC,CASSYLTSGRWYEQYF
TRBV7-2,many,TRBD1,TRBJ2-5,TGTGCCAGCAGCATACAGGGGATGGTTGGAGAGACCCAGTACTTC,CASSIQGMVGETQYF
TRBV20-1,-,TRBD2,TRBJ2-1,TGCAGTGCTCCGTGGACTAGCGGGAGGGCCAATGAGCAGTTCTTC,CSAPWTSGRANEQFF
TRBV5-1,-,TRBD1,TRBJ1-2,TGCGCCAGCAGGTGGGACAGGGGAGCCTGCTACACCTTC,CASRWDRGACYTF
TRBV29-1,few,-,TRBJ1-4,TGCAGCGTTCTACAGGGTTCGGCTAATGAAAAACTGTTTTTT,CSVLQGSANEKLFF
TRBV12-3/TRBV12-4,many,-,TRBJ2-2,TGTGCCAGCATACCCCCCTTAGGGTCCACCGGGGAGCTGTTTTTT,CASIPPLGSTGELFF
TRBV18,-,-,TRBJ2-2,TGTGCCAGCTCACCAGCGAGCACCGGGGAGCTGTTTTTT,CASSPASTGELFF
TRBV3-1,-,TRBD2,TRBJ2-5,TGTGCCAGCAGCCAAGGACAGGCGGGAGGGCTTAAGACCCAGTACTTC,CASSQGQAGGLKTQYF
TRBV20-1,few,TRBD1,TRBJ1-1,TGCAGTGCTAGAACTTCAGGGACAGTGAACACTGAAGCTTTCTTT,CSARTSGTVNTEAFF
TRBV6-5,-,-,TRBJ1-1,TGTGCCAGCAGTTACTCGGCCGGGGATATCACTGAAGCTTTCTTT,CASSYSAGDITEAFF
TRBV29-1,few,TRBD1,TRBJ1-2,TGCAGCGTTGAAACCGGGACAGTTTTTGGCTACACCTTC,CSVETGTVFGYTF
TRBV12-3/TRBV12-4,few,-,TRBJ1-3,TGTGCCAGCAGAACGGGGCTCTCTGGAAACACCATATATTTT,CASRTGLSGNTIYF
TRBV6-5,few,TRBD1,TRBJ2-7,TGTGCCAGCAGTTCGGGGACAGGGAGGAGGGAGCAGTACTTC,CASSSGTGRREQYF
TRBV5-1,many,-,TRBJ1-1,TGCGCCAGCAGCTTGTCGGGTCCCGACACTGAAGCTTTCTTT,CASSLSGPDTEAFF
TRBV11-2,-,-,TRBJ1-1,TGTGCCAGCAGGGGGGGGCAGGGGTACGGCACTGAAGCTTTCTTT,CASRGGQGYGTEAFF
TRBV11-3,-,TRBD1,TRBJ2-1,TGTGCCAGCAGCCTTGGGGGACAGGGGAACAATGAGCAGTTCTTC,CASSLGGQGNNEQFF
TRBV7-9,few,TRBD1,TRBJ1-2,TGTGCCAGCAGCGCCCGGACAGGACATGGCTACACCTTC,CASSARTGHGYTF
TRBV2,few,TRBD1,TRBJ1-6,TGTGCCAGCACCCGACAGGGGGGTGAGCCCCTCCACTTT,CASTRQGGEPLHF
TRBV28,few,TRBD1,TRBJ2-7,TGTGCCAGCAGACTTACAGGGGATTCTCGCTACGAGCAGTACTTC,CASRLTGDSRYEQYF
TRBV12-3/TRBV12-4,few,-,TRBJ1-5,TGTGCCAGCAGAGGCGTCTCGGCAGATTCGCCCCAGCATTTT,CASRGVSADSPQHF
TRBV7-2,few,-,TRBJ2-1,TGTGCCAGCAGCCGGCGTACCGGGACCGCAGTCAATGAGCAGTTCTTC,CASSRRTGTAVNEQFF
TRBV6-2/TRBV6-3,-,-,TRBJ1-1,TGTGCCAGCAGTTACTCTTCCAGGATAAACACTGAAGCTTTCTTT,CASSYSSRINTEAFF
TRBV12-3/TRBV12-4,-,-,TRBJ2-1,TGTGCCAGCAGTCCAGGTCCACATGGGGATTGGCGGAACCTACACAATGAGCAGTTCTTC,CASSPGPHGDWRNLHNEQFF
TRBV6-5,-,TRBD1,TRBJ2-1,TGTGCCAGCAGGTTAGGACAGGGTGGTAGAAATGAGCAGTTCTTC,CASRLGQGGRNEQFF
TRBV6-1,few,-,TRBJ2-7,TGTGCCAGCATCGTGAGTGATTCCTACGAGCAGTACTTC,CASIVSDSYEQYF
TRBV29-1,-,-,TRBJ1-4,TGCAGCGTCCGACAGGATAATGAAAAACTGTTTTTT,CSVRQDNEKLFF
TRBV5-1,few,-,TRBJ2-2,TGCGCCAGCAGCTTTAGAGCGGGTGGCGGGGAGCTGTTTTTT,CASSFRAGGGELFF